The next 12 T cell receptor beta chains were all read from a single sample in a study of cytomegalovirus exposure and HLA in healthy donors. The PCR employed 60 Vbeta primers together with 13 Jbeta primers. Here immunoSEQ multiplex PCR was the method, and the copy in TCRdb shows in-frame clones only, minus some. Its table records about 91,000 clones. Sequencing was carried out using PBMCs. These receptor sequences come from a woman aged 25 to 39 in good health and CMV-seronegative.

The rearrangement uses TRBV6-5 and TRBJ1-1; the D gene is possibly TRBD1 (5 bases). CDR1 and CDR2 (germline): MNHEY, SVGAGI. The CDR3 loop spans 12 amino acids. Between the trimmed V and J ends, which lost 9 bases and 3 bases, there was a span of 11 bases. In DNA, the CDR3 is TGTGCCAGTAAACAGGCGTACACTGAAGCTTTCTTT. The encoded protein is CASKQAYTEAFF.

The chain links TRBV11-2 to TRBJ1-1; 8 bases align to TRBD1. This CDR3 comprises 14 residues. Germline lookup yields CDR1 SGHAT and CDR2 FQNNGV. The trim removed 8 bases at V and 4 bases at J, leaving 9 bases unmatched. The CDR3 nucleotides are TGTGCCAGCTGGGAGGACAGGGAGGGCACTGAAGCTTTCTTT. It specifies CASWEDREGTEAFF. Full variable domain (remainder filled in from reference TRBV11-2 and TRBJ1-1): EAGVAQSPRYKIIEKRQSVAFWCNPISGHATLYWYQQILGQGPKLLIQFQNNGVVDDSQLPKDRFSAERLKGVDSTLKIQPAKLEDSAVYLCASWEDREGTEAFFGQGTRLTVV.

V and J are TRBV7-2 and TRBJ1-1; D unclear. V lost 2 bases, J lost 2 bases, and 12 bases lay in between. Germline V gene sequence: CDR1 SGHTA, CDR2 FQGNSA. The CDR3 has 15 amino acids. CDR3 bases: TGTGCCAGCAGCTTAAATCGGGGTGGTAACACTGAAGCTTTCTTT. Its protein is CASSLNRGGNTEAFF. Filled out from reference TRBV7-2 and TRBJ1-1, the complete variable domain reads GAGVSQSPSNKVTEKGKDVELRCDPISGHTALYWYRQSLGQGLEFLIYFQGNSAPDKSGLPSDRFSAERTGGSVSTLTIQRTQQEDSAVYLCASSLNRGGNTEAFFGQGTRLTVV.

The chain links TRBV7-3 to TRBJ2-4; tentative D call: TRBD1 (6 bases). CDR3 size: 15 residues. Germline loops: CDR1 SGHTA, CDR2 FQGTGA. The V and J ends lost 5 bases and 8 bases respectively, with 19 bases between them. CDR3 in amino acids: CASSPSGTRGDIQYF. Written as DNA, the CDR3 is TGTGCCAGCAGCCCCTCCGGGACACGAGGGGACATTCAGTACTTC.

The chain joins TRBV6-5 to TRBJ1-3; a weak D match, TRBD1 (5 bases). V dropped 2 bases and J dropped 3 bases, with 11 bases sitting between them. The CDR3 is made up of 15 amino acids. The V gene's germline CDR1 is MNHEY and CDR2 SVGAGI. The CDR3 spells CASSYVQGGGNTIYF. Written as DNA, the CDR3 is TGTGCCAGCAGTTACGTCCAGGGTGGTGGAAACACCATATATTTT.

The CDR3 loop is CSVVGGRAVDEQFF. CDR3 in DNA: TGCAGCGTTGTTGGCGGGAGGGCAGTTGACGAGCAGTTCTTC. The chain couples TRBV29-1 to TRBJ2-1, with TRBD2 matching over 9 bases. The V segment lost 4 bases and the J segment 10 bases; nucleotides outside the gene matches: 11. The germline V gene encodes CDR1 SQVTM and CDR2 ANQGSEA. The CDR3 is 14 residues long.

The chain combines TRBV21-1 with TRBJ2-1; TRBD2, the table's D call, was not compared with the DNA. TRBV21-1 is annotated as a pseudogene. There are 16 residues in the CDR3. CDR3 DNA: TGTGCCAGCAGCCCTCAGCCGAGGGAGGTGGACAATGAGCAGTTCTTC. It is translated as CASSPQPREVDNEQFF.

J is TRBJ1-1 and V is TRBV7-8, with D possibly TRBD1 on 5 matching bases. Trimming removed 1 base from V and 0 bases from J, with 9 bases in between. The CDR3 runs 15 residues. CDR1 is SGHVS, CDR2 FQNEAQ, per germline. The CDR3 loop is CASSLGQTLNTEAFF. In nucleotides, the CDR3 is TGTGCCAGCAGCTTAGGACAGACTTTGAACACTGAAGCTTTCTTT.

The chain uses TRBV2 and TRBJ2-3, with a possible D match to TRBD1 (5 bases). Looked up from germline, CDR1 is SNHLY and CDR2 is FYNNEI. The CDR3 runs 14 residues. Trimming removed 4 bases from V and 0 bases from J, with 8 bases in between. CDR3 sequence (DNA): TGTGCCAGCAGTGCGACAGAGAGCACAGATACGCAGTATTTT. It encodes CASSATESTDTQYF. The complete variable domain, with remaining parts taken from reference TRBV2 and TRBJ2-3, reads EPEVTQTPSHQVTQMGQEVILRCVPISNHLYFYWYRQILGQKVEFLVSFYNNEISEKSEIFDDQFSVERPDGSNFTLKIRSTKLEDSAMYFCASSATESTDTQYFGPGTRLTVL.

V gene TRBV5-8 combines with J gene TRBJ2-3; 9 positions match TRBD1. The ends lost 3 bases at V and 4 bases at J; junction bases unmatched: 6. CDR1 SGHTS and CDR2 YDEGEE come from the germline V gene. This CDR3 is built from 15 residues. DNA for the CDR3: TGTGCCAGCAGCTACCAGGGACAGGGCCCAGATACGCAGTATTTT. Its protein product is CASSYQGQGPDTQYF.

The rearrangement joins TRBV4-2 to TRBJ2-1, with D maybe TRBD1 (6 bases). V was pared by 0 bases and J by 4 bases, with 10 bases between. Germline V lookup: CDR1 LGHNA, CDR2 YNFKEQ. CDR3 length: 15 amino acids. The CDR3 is CASSQDRQGYNEQFF. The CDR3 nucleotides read TGTGCCAGCAGCCAAGATCGGCAGGGGTACAATGAGCAGTTCTTC.

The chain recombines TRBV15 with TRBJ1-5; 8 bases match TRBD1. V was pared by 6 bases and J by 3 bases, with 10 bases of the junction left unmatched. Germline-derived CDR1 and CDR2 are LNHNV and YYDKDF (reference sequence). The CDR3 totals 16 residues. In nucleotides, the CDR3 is TGTGCCACCAGAGATGCTGGGACAGGTCACAATCAGCCCCAGCATTTT. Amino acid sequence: CATRDAGTGHNQPQHF.